This record covers a single TCR beta chain. Its matching antigen is unknown. This entry belongs to a study of T cell responses to AZD1222 COVID-19 vaccine. Study-level findings and limits: Spike as a whole was targeted by vaccine-associated CD4 TCRs, dominant at 160-218 and 743-854.

Repertoires were generated with immunoSEQ multiplex PCR, while TCRdb's copy carries only in-frame clones and drops some. This table holds about 64,000 clones, about 80% found once. The CDR3 consists of 15 residues. Germline CDR1 is SGHRS and CDR2 is YFSETQ. Trimming left V 4 bases short and J 6 bases short, with 20 bases between. The TCR was taken from an adult who received the AZD1222 COVID-19 vaccine. Sequencing used peripheral blood, obtained 28 days after the second AZD1222 dose. The rearrangement uses TRBV5-1 and TRBJ2-7; no definite D call. This CDR3 is CASSPDVPPPLEQYF. DNA for the CDR3: TGCGCCAGCAGCCCGGATGTACCGCCCCCTCTCGAGCAGTACTTC.